This TCR beta chain was retrieved from a study of CD8 T cells in ankylosing spondylitis. V gave up 1 base and J gave up 1 base, with 14 bases separating them. The CDR3 is 16 residues long. Germline values: CDR1 SGHVS, CDR2 FNYEAQ. Findings of the study overall: Reports of some motif variants in reactive arthritis synovial fluid and blood predate this one. From matched ankylosing spondylitis synovial fluid, disease-linked clones were reportedly recovered at significantly enriched levels. A motif of under 10 highly homologous TCR beta variants was seen as apparently characteristic of ankylosing spondylitis blood.

TCRdb called the 5' RACE reads again in MiXCR, with one record for every CDR3 protein. Seen here are 150,000 to 200,000 distinct CDR3 sequences, over 15% observed once, and the top ten hold around 4.7%. Regarding this clonotype: Antigen specificity is unknown. A much larger clone is a single base away; this may be a read error.

This receptor was identified in a male donor under 30 with ankylosing spondylitis or in good health (not recorded which). Input material: blood, either unsorted or a sorted T cell fraction (not recorded which). The J gene is TRBJ2-7, the V gene TRBV7-6, with D perhaps being TRBD1 or TRBD2 (5 bases each). The CDR3 sequence: CASSLGGGWGSYEQYF. The CDR3 coding sequence is TGTGCCAGCAGCTTAGGGGGTGGCTGGGGGTCCTACGAGCAGTACTTC.